This T cell receptor (beta chain) was captured by sequencing in a study of identifying expanded T cells in peripheral blood (dated 2019 in TCRdb). About the investigation overall: Separate aliquots of the same genomic DNA pool were sequenced to produce technical replicates, and four replicates were compared in pairs.

Results the study describes overall, beyond this receptor: Variance in clone template counts between approximately 2-week samples significantly increased with total template count across all healthy donors. Between technical replicates the binomial model flagged about 1.1 differentially abundant clones, whereas over about 2 weeks the binomial model flagged about 16.4 and over four weeks about 19. The authors expected that biological variance in healthy repertoires might rise further over much longer intervals, such as months to years. Across all healthy-donor time intervals, the beta-binomial model significantly lowered both the number of clones called differentially abundant and the false-positive rate.

No immune events, such as infections, were documented for the healthy donors during the collection period. Blood repertoires from healthy donors were used as a training cohort for calibrating time-dependent variance in a beta-binomial model of differential abundance of T-cell clones. The training cohort was composed of roughly 10 healthy donors, 3 female and 7 male. The donors were between roughly 25 and 70 years old, with an average age of 43 years. Whole blood from each healthy donor was obtained from a commercial supplier and was collected at three time points about two weeks apart. Genomic DNA was extracted from unsorted whole blood for immunosequencing. The immunoSEQ Assay, which relies on bias-controlled multiplex PCR amplification of genomic DNA, was used to profile TCRbeta CDR3 regions. The source study handled its data this way. To quantify the absolute abundance of each unique TCRbeta CDR3 region, the sequences were collapsed and filtered. Differential abundance was tested with two models: a binomial (Fisher-equivalent) model and a beta-binomial model that adds time-dependent variance fitted from healthy donors. Any clone with fewer than 5 combined templates was excluded, and a clone was called differentially abundant if its Benjamini-Hochberg FDR was below 0.01. The form v = (b*log(k)+a)^2 was used to model beta-binomial variance as a function of total template count across the two samples. This is the immuneACCESS table as TCRdb keeps it, with only in-frame sequences that have V and J called. A part of the clones is gone; compared with another copy, unresolved V genes explain less than half, and the rest is unexplained. V, J and clone size derive from that table, while D and trimming were established from the DNA sequence. The sample table shows around 130,000 clones, and 65% to 90% are seen once. About 8% of the sample is in the top ten clones.

Its CDR3 holds 12 amino acids, cysteine through phenylalanine. Of all the DNA, just the CDR3 is kept, 36 bases in frame from base 1. V drops 8 bases and J drops 4 bases, leaving 11 bases in between. The germline V gene specifies MDHEN as CDR1 and SYDVKM as CDR2. As for this clone: This receptor's antigen is unknown. Nothing much larger sits one base from this clone, and base qualities are not available.

The sequence derives from a person aged 18 to 69 in good health. Material for sequencing was blood. The rearranged chain carries TRBV28 and TRBJ1-1, with the D gene not clear enough to name. The DNA is TGTGCCAGCCTCTCGTGGGGCACTGAAGCTTTCTTT. It encodes CASLSWGTEAFF. Full variable domain (CDR3 extended with the reference TRBV28 and TRBJ1-1 proteins): DVKVTQSSRYLVKRTGEKVFLECVQDMDHENMFWYRQDPGLGLRLIYFSYDVKMKEKGDIPEGYSVSREKKERFSLILESASTNQTSMYLCASLSWGTEAFFGQGTRLTVV.